Presented here are 16 T cell receptor beta chains from one specimen sequenced in a study of blood T cells in healthy people across ages. Primed by a sample-barcoded 5' primer and a J-beta primer mix, a second PCR proceeded for 7 to 11 cycles. TCRdb re-derived calls from the 5' RACE reads in MiXCR, one entry per CDR3 protein. This sample carries some 900,000 distinct CDR3 sequences, around 28% of them seen once, and the ten largest clones take 15% to 20%. Sequencing was done on a sample of blood. Receptors were obtained from a woman aged 80 or over in good health.

Note on this clonotype: Given a much more abundant clone one base away, this may be a read error. The rearrangement links TRBV5-1 to TRBJ2-3; 7 bases match TRBD1. The CDR3 contains 15 residues. In germline, CDR1 is SGHRS, CDR2 YFSETQ. The J segment lost 3 bases and the V segment lost 7 bases, leaving 11 bases of the junction unmatched. CDR3 residues: CASGSPQGKTDTQYF. The CDR3 DNA is TGCGCCAGCGGCTCACCACAGGGGAAAACAGATACGCAGTATTTT. The entire variable domain, with the rest obtained from reference TRBV5-1 and TRBJ2-3, is as follows: KAGVTQTPRYLIKTRGQQVTLSCSPISGHRSVSWYQQTPGQGLQFLFEYFSETQRNKGNFPGRFSGRQFSNSRSEMNVSTLELGDSALYLCASGSPQGKTDTQYFGPGTRLTVL.

This clonotype was seen repeatedly, ten times or more. The chain links TRBV28 to TRBJ2-3; 9 positions agree with TRBD2. The CDR3 covers 15 residues. Germline trimming cut 5 bases from V and 5 bases from J; bases unmatched to any gene: 8. Germline CDR1 and CDR2: MDHEN and SYDVKM. The CDR3 loop reads CASSPPGLAGDTQYF. For the CDR3, the DNA is TGTGCCAGCAGTCCACCGGGACTAGCAGGAGATACGCAGTATTTT.

In its sample, this clonotype was seen a few times. The chain recombines TRBV12-3 or TRBV12-4 with TRBJ2-1; D may be TRBD1 (8 bases). The CDR3 is made up of 14 amino acids. Trimming removed 5 bases from V and 4 bases from J, with 12 bases in between. The CDR3 coding sequence is TGTGCCAGCAGTGGACAGGGAGGGTACAATGAGCAGTTCTTC. This translates into CASSGQGGYNEQFF.

This clonotype was seen ten or more times. The chain recombines TRBV5-1 with TRBJ1-2; 7 bases are shared with TRBD1. CDR1 is SGHRS and CDR2 is YFSETQ in the germline V gene. There are 15 residues in the CDR3. Unmatched junction bases numbered 9, after V lost 0 bases and J lost 7 bases. Here the CDR3 DNA reads TGCGCCAGCAGCTTGGTTACAGGACCAGGGGGTGGCTACACCTTC. It is translated as CASSLVTGPGGGYTF.

About this clonotype itself: A much larger clonotype is one base distant, so this may be a read error. The chain joins TRBV20-1 to TRBJ2-1, with D maybe TRBD2 (6 bases). The CDR3 sequence is 14 residues long. CDR1 and CDR2 (germline): DFQATT, SNEGSKA (reference sequence). For the CDR3, the DNA is TGCAGTGCTAGGGGCGGGGTTAAATACAATGAGCGGTTCTTC. Translated: CSARGGVKYNERFF.

This clonotype was recorded many times. The V gene is TRBV7-2, the J gene TRBJ2-3; D is unclear. CDR3 length: 11 amino acids. Germline assignment: CDR1 SGHTA and CDR2 FQGNSA. The ends were cut back, 5 bases at V and 6 bases at J, with 6 bases in the middle. The CDR3 nucleotides are TGTGCCAGCAGCCCGACGGATACGCAGTATTTT. Its translation is CASSPTDTQYF.

This clonotype came up many times. This clone may be a read error of a much larger clone one base away. The chain employs TRBV5-5 and TRBJ2-2; 9 nucleotides agree with TRBD2. CDR3 length: 18 amino acids. Germline V lookup: CDR1 SGHKS, CDR2 YYEKEE (reference sequence). The CDR3 here is CASTTSVSGGANTGERFF. CDR3 DNA: TGTGCCAGCACGACCTCTGTTAGCGGGGGCGCGAACACCGGGGAGCGGTTTTTT.

This chain joins TRBV20-1 and TRBJ1-2, with no clear D. CDR1 is DFQATT, CDR2 SNEGSKA, per germline (reference sequence). The CDR3 extends over 12 amino acids. V was cut by 6 bases and J by 3 bases, with 11 bases left in between. This CDR3 reads CSAPDPYYGYTF. The DNA of the CDR3 is TGCAGTGCACCCGATCCGTACTATGGCTACACCTTC.

Comment on this clonotype: A clone one base away is much larger, so this may be a read error. V is TRBV20-1 and J is TRBJ2-1; D is unclear. The CDR3 is 11 amino acids. CDR1 and CDR2 (germline): DFQATT, SNEGSKA (reference sequence). As DNA, the CDR3 is TGCAGGGCTAGAGCCTACAATGAGCAGTTCTTC. It yields the protein CRARAYNEQFF.

The sample holds many counts of this clonotype. The V gene is TRBV7-2, the J gene TRBJ2-5; 12 bases fit TRBD1. Germline-derived CDR1 and CDR2 are SGHTA and FQGNSA. The CDR3 is made up of 16 amino acids. The junction had 7 bases not matched to a gene; V was cut back by 4 bases and J by 4 bases. The CDR3: CASSWAGQGARETQYF. DNA for the CDR3: TGTGCCAGCAGCTGGGCGGGACAGGGGGCCAGAGAGACCCAGTACTTC.

This clonotype was seen a handful of times. This sequence joins TRBV28 and TRBJ1-6; D gene uncertain. The CDR3 has 12 amino acids. The ends were cut back, 1 base at V and 9 bases at J, with 4 bases in the middle. Looked up from germline, CDR1 is MDHEN and CDR2 is SYDVKM. The DNA for the CDR3 is TGTGCCAGCAGTTTATATGGTTCACCCCTCCACTTT. Translating it yields CASSLYGSPLHF.

This clonotype turned up a few times. The V and J genes are TRBV12-3 or TRBV12-4 and TRBJ2-3; a possible D gene is TRBD1 (6 bases). The CDR3 is 15 residues long. The germline V and J ends were trimmed by 0 bases and 4 bases, with 11 bases remaining between them. The CDR3 region has the DNA TGTGCCAGCAGTTTAGCGGGACACAGAGCAGATACGCAGTATTTT. It specifies CASSLAGHRADTQYF.

This clonotype was recorded at least ten times. This chain connects TRBV12-3 or TRBV12-4 to TRBJ2-2; 11 bases agree with TRBD1. The CDR3 contains 15 residues. Unmatched junction bases numbered 5, after V lost 5 bases and J lost 6 bases. The CDR3 protein is CASSMDRGLAGELFF. DNA of the CDR3: TGTGCCAGCAGTATGGACAGGGGGCTGGCCGGGGAGCTGTTTTTT.

V is TRBV4-3 and J is TRBJ2-2; 12 nucleotides line up with TRBD2. This CDR3 is 18 amino acids long. V gave up 1 base and J gave up 2 bases; unmatched junction bases: 5. Germline V CDR1 and CDR2: LGHNA, YSLEER. CDR3 DNA: TGCGCCAGCAGCCAAGGGACTAGCGGGGCAATAAACACCGGGGAGCTGTTTTTT. Its protein product is CASSQGTSGAINTGELFF.

The V call is TRBV20-1, the J call TRBJ1-2; D is ambiguous. There are 14 residues in the CDR3. The germline V and J ends were trimmed by 0 bases and 6 bases, with 14 bases remaining between them. Germline assignment: CDR1 DFQATT and CDR2 SNEGSKA (reference sequence). The CDR3 spells CSARDEILGHGYTF. CDR3 bases: TGCAGTGCTAGAGATGAAATTCTTGGCCATGGCTACACCTTC.

This clonotype was seen a few times. The chain recombines TRBV27 with TRBJ1-6, with D maybe TRBD1 (5 bases). The CDR3 extends over 15 amino acids. CDR1 is MNHEY and CDR2 is SMNVEV in the germline V gene (reference sequence). The V end was cut by 6 bases, the J end by 6 bases, with 15 bases between. The DNA for the CDR3 is TGTGCCAGCAGCTCCAGGGATCCTACTAATTCACCCCTCCACTTT. Encoded protein: CASSSRDPTNSPLHF.